The source of this T cell receptor (beta chain) is a study of PD-1 blockade in classical Hodgkin lymphoma. Regarding time point: cycle 4 day 1 (C4D1), after five to seven weeks of nivolumab. Each patient relapsed following autologous stem cell transplantation, and prior brentuximab vedotin exposure differed. The repertoire was sequenced with immunoSEQ multiplex PCR; TCRdb's copy has only in-frame clones and lacks some. The table lists approximately 100,000 clones, approximately 83% of them singletons. This CDR3 comprises 19 residues. Germline values: CDR1 SGHRS, CDR2 YFSETQ. The V gene end was trimmed by 4 bases and the J gene end by 2 bases; junction bases not matched to a gene: 17.

The chain joins TRBV5-1 to TRBJ2-3; 9 positions match TRBD2. This sample comprised peripheral blood mononuclear cells (PBMCs), obtained before the fourth cycle of nivolumab. The TCR was taken from a human donor with classical Hodgkin lymphoma. The CDR3: CASSTRPFSGRGNTDTQYF. DNA for the CDR3: TGCGCCAGCAGCACACGCCCCTTTAGCGGGAGAGGAAACACAGATACGCAGTATTTT.